This TCR beta chain is from a study of a mutant IDH1 vaccine in newly diagnosed glioma (dated by TCRdb to the early 2020s). Study-wide context: In the chemotherapy-containing groups, vaccination started alongside temozolomide cycles, whereas in patients who had radiotherapy alone it started 4-6 weeks after radiotherapy. For exploratory analyses, longitudinal TCRB deep sequencing was carried out in about 25 treated patients wherever samples were available. Before enrollment, most patients had been given radiochemotherapy with temozolomide as standard therapy, while the rest had received either radiotherapy alone or temozolomide alone. Visit V12 was the week-35 safety follow-up and visit V13 was the week-47 end of study. Of the 32 treated patients, approximately 62% were male and approximately 38% were female, and the mean age was 40.4 years. Peripheral blood was collected at six visits: V03 (baseline), V05, V07, V10, V12 and V13. Study-wide findings and limitations: Across multiple MHC alleles, vaccine-induced immune responses were seen in 90% to 95% of patients. Selection of PBMC samples for TCRB deep sequencing was based on availability. Pseudoprogression appeared unrelated to alterations in the top peripheral T cell clonotypes detected by TCRB sequencing. According to the authors, sample limitations meant that analyses of patient blood samples could not be reproduced.

In light of the paper, this sample's time point label describes: week 35, safety follow-up. A 20-mer mutant IDH1 peptide at 300 micrograms in Montanide made up each vaccine dose, which was injected subcutaneously together with topical imiquimod. Eight vaccinations were administered to patients in weeks 1, 3, 5, 7, 11, 15, 19 and 23, corresponding to visits V03 through V10. Newly diagnosed WHO grade 3 or 4 IDH1-mutant astrocytomas showing loss of nuclear ATRX were present in the donors. The samples were drawn from NOA16, a multicentre, single-arm, open-label phase I trial in Germany that tested a mutant IDH1 peptide vaccine in humans for the first time. Genomic DNA for TCRB sequencing was extracted from EDTA blood using the DNeasy Blood and Tissue Kit. Note on this clone: Its antigen is not yet known. Per-base quality was not reported, and no clone a single base away is much larger than it.

The library relied on the immunoSEQ multiplex PCR assay. Following the manufacturer's protocol, the hsTCRB Kit was used to amplify rearranged TCR beta chain sequences. An Illumina MiSeq was used to sequence the TCRB libraries. On the study's bioinformatics: Demultiplexing, trimming and gene mapping were performed with the kit vendor's proprietary platform. The table was pulled from immuneACCESS by TCRdb, which kept in-frame rearrangements only. Such tables lose some clones; where checked, under half of the loss comes from unresolved V genes, and the rest has no known cause. From that table come the V and J calls and clone size; the DNA was used to work out D and trimming. The sample table shows around 41,000 clones, and 80% to 90% are seen once. The top ten clones comprise roughly 1.5% of the sample. For CDR1 and CDR2, the germline V gene lists MGHRA and YSYEKL. Reading from cysteine to phenylalanine, the CDR3 counts 16 amino acids. Just the 48-base CDR3 DNA is kept, in frame starting at base 1. The trim is 2 bases for V and 3 bases for J, with a gap of 16 bases between the germline ends.

The chain is made from TRBV4-1 and TRBJ1-1; tentative D gene TRBD1, with 5 bases matching. The receptor was derived from a man aged 35-49 years with glioma. The sequences come from PBMCs, collected from a glioma patient whose treatment included an IDH1 peptide vaccine. The DNA sequence is as follows: TGCGCCAGCAGCCAATGGTTGAGGGGCAGGGACACTGAAGCTTTCTTT. This gives the protein CASSQWLRGRDTEAFF.